This TCR beta chain was identified in a study of T cells in localized non-small cell lung cancer. Measured with immunoSEQ multiplex PCR; TCRdb has only the in-frame clones, and not every one. The table shows 20,000 to 30,000 clones, with under 95% occurring only once. As for this clone: Its antigen is not known.

V shed 2 bases and J 8 bases; nucleotides not matched to a gene: 6. Germline V gene data show CDR1 as GTSNPN and CDR2 as SVGIG (reference sequence). The CDR3 is 14 residues long. Study findings and constraints: Sequencing was limited to one tumor region, leaving the possibility of heterogeneity open. Higher blood T cell density tracked longer overall survival.

The receptor comes from a man aged 35 to 70 with stage III squamous cell lung carcinoma. The sample here was peripheral blood, taken before any cancer treatment. The chain carries TRBV30 and TRBJ2-1, with 10 bases identical to TRBD2. The CDR3 spells CAWSLAGEFYEQFF. The CDR3 nucleotides are TGTGCCTGGAGTCTAGCGGGAGAGTTTTATGAGCAGTTCTTC.